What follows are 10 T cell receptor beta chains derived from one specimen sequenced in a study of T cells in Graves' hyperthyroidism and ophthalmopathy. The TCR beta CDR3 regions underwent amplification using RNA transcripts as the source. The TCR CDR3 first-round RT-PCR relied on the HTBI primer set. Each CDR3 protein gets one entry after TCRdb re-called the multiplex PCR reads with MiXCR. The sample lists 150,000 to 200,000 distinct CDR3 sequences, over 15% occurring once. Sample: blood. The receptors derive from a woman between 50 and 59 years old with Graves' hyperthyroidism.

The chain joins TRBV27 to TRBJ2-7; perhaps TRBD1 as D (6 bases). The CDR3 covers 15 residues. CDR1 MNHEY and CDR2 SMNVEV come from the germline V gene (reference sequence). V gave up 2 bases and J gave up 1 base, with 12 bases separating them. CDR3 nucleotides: TGTGCCAGCAGTTTAAGGGGGAGTCTATCCTACGAGCAGTACTTC. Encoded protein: CASSLRGSLSYEQYF.

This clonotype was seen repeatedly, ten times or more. The CDR3, as DNA: TGTGCCACCAGTGATTTGCGAGTAGCCAATCCCGGGGAGCTGTTTTTT. Its translation: CATSDLRVANPGELFF. The chain uses TRBV24-1 and TRBJ2-2; D ambiguous. Looked up from germline, CDR1 is KGHDR and CDR2 is SFDVKD. The CDR3 has 16 residues. Trimming removed 0 bases at V and 6 bases at J, with 13 bases between.

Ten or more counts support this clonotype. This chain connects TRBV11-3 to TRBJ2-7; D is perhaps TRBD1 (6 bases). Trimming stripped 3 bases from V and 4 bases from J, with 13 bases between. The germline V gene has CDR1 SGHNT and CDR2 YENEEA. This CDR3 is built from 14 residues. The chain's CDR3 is CASSLGAEGYEQYF. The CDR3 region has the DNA TGTGCCAGCAGCTTGGGGGCTGAGGGGTACGAGCAGTACTTC.

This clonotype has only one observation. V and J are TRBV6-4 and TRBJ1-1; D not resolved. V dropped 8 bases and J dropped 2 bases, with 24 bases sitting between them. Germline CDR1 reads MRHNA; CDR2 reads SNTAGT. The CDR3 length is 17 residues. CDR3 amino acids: CASLLTLTDSPNTEAFF. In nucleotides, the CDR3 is TGTGCCAGCCTGCTTACTTTAACGGATTCTCCTAACACTGAAGCTTTCTTT.

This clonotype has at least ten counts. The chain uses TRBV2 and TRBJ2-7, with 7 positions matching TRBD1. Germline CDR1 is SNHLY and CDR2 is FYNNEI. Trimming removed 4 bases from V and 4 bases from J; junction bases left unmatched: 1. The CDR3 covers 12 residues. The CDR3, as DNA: TGTGCCAGCAGTGGGACAGGATACGAGCAGTACTTC. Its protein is CASSGTGYEQYF.

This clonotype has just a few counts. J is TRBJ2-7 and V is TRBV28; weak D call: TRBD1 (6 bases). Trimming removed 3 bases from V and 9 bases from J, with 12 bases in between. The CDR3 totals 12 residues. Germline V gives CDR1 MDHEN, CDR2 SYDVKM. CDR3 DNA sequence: TGTGCCAGCAGTTTTCTAGGGACACGGCAGTACTTC. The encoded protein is CASSFLGTRQYF.

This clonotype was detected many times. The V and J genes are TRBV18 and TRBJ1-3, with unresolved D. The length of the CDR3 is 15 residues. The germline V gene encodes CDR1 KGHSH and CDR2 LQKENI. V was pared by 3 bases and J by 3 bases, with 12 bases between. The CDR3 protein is CASSPAINLGNTIYF. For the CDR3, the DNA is TGTGCCAGCTCACCGGCAATTAACCTTGGAAACACCATATATTTT.

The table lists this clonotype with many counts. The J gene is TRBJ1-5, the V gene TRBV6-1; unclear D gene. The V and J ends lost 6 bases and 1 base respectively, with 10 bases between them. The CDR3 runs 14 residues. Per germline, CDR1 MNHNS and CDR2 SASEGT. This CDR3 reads CASSHVDSNQPQHF. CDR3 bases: TGTGCCAGCAGCCACGTGGACAGCAATCAGCCCCAGCATTTT.

This chain's CDR3 is CASTVGGSGAYGYTF. The CDR3, as DNA: TGTGCCAGCACCGTGGGGGGCTCCGGGGCCTATGGCTACACCTTC. This chain links TRBV9 with TRBJ1-2; D possibly corresponds to TRBD1 (6 bases). The CDR3 has 15 amino acids. In germline, CDR1 is SGDLS, CDR2 YYNGEE. With 6 bases removed from V and 4 bases from J, the gap between germline ends came to 19 bases.

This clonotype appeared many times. The CDR3 DNA reads TGCAGTGGTGGGACTAGCGGGGGGGCTTACAATGAGCAGTTCTTC. Translating it yields CSGGTSGGAYNEQFF. This chain links TRBV20-1 with TRBJ2-1, with TRBD2 matching 16 bases. Germline assignment: CDR1 DFQATT and CDR2 SNEGSKA (reference sequence). The CDR3 extends over 15 amino acids. V lost 7 bases to trimming and J lost 4 bases; unmatched junction nucleotides: 4.